What follows are 15 T cell receptor beta chains derived from one specimen sequenced in a study of response to subunit inactivated influenza vaccine. TCRdb reprocessed the RT-PCR reads via MiXCR and lists one record per CDR3 protein. The sample yields 650,000 to 850,000 distinct CDR3 sequences, approximately 15% seen once. Sequenced here: PBMCs from blood, sampled around 14 days before vaccination. Every receptor here comes from a man aged 50 to 60 who received an inactivated influenza vaccine.

This clonotype was observed at least ten times. This chain joins TRBV10-3 and TRBJ2-7, with D possibly being TRBD2 (5 bases). Germline CDR1 reads ENHRY; CDR2 reads SYGVKD. Deletions cut 6 bases from V and 3 bases from J, with 18 bases between. CDR3 length: 15 amino acids. CDR3 sequence (DNA): TGTGCCATCAGCCCAAGTTGGGGAGACCTCTACGAGCAGTACTTC. It codes for CAISPSWGDLYEQYF.

CDR3 region: CAWSGQAETQYF. The CDR3 coding sequence is TGTGCCTGGAGTGGGCAGGCGGAGACCCAGTACTTC. The rearrangement uses TRBV30 and TRBJ2-5, with no clear D. Germline-derived CDR1 and CDR2 are GTSNPN and SVGIG (reference sequence). Trimming removed 1 base at V and 5 bases at J, with 8 bases between. The length of the CDR3 is 12 residues.

This clonotype has more than one count but fewer than ten. The V and J genes are TRBV7-9 and TRBJ2-7, with TRBD2 identical over 14 bases. Germline lookup yields CDR1 SEHNR and CDR2 FQNEAQ (reference sequence). The CDR3 length is 15 residues. Trimming removed 3 bases from V and 6 bases from J; junction bases left unmatched: 4. The CDR3 is CASSFRTSGRPEQYF. The CDR3 DNA follows: TGTGCCAGCAGCTTCAGGACTAGCGGGAGGCCCGAGCAGTACTTC. Filled out from reference TRBV7-9 and TRBJ2-7, the complete variable domain reads DTGVSQNPRHKITKRGQNVTFRCDPISEHNRLYWYRQTLGQGPEFLTYFQNEAQLEKSRLLSDRFSAERPKGSFSTLEIQRTEQGDSAMYLCASSFRTSGRPEQYFGPGTRLTVT.

This clonotype has only a few counts. The rearrangement uses TRBV28 and TRBJ1-2; D may be TRBD1 (5 bases). The germline V gene encodes CDR1 MDHEN and CDR2 SYDVKM. V lost 6 bases and J lost 6, with 14 bases in between. This CDR3 spans 13 amino acids. CDR3 DNA: TGTGCCAGCAGGAAGATGGGAGGGGATGGCTACACCTTC. Its protein product is CASRKMGGDGYTF.

This chain uses TRBV5-1 with TRBJ2-5; 10 nucleotides match TRBD2. The CDR3 contains 15 residues. After removal of 0 bases from V and 3 bases from J, the junction contained 2 bases not matched to a gene. The germline V gene has CDR1 SGHRS and CDR2 YFSETQ. The CDR3 coding sequence is TGCGCCAGCAGCTTGGAACTAGCGGGGAAAGAGACCCAGTACTTC. Encoded protein: CASSLELAGKETQYF.

This clonotype has more than one count but fewer than ten. The V gene is TRBV3-1, the J gene TRBJ2-1; no clear D. CDR1 and CDR2 from the germline V gene are LGHDT and YNNKEL (reference sequence). V dropped 4 bases and J dropped 9 bases, with 10 bases sitting between them. This CDR3 is built from 12 residues. The CDR3 DNA sequence: TGTGCCAGCAGCCTTCGGAAAGGTGAGCAGTTCTTC. Amino acid sequence: CASSLRKGEQFF.

This clonotype was seen a handful of times. The chain links TRBV6-2 or TRBV6-3 to TRBJ2-2; D uncertain. V lost 5 bases and J 2 bases, leaving 9 bases between the germline ends. Per germline, CDR1 MNHEY and CDR2 SVGEGT. This CDR3 comprises 14 residues. The chain's CDR3 is CASSKMLNTGELFF. The CDR3 DNA reads TGTGCCAGCAGTAAAATGCTAAACACCGGGGAGCTGTTTTTT.

Only a few counts were recorded for this clonotype. The V call is TRBV7-8, the J call TRBJ2-3; D not certain. V lost 5 bases to trimming and J lost 0 bases, with 12 bases between them. Germline V gene sequence: CDR1 SGHVS, CDR2 FQNEAQ. The CDR3 is 15 amino acids. The CDR3 DNA reads as TGTGCCAGCAGCATCATCGTGGGGAGCACAGATACGCAGTATTTT. Protein product: CASSIIVGSTDTQYF.

The gene calls are TRBV7-2 and TRBJ1-1; D ambiguous. Trimming took off 3 bases at V and 11 bases at J, with 13 bases between the two ends. CDR3 length equals 12 residues. From germline, CDR1 is SGHTA and CDR2 FQGNSA. The CDR3 nucleotides read TGTGCCAGCAGCTTCTTAGGGTTGTGGGCTTTCTTT. Protein sequence: CASSFLGLWAFF.

CDR3 sequence reads: CSARGGVLETQYF. Here the CDR3 DNA reads TGCAGTGCTAGGGGCGGGGTTCTAGAGACCCAGTACTTC. The rearrangement links TRBV20-1 to TRBJ2-5; perhaps TRBD2 as D (6 bases). From germline, CDR1 is DFQATT and CDR2 SNEGSKA (reference sequence). Trimming removed 3 bases from V and 4 bases from J, with 12 bases in between. This CDR3 has 13 residues.

The V and J genes are TRBV29-1 and TRBJ2-7; 10 nucleotides match TRBD2. The germline V gene has CDR1 SQVTM and CDR2 ANQGSEA. The length of the CDR3 is 14 residues. The trim removed 6 bases at V and 0 bases at J, leaving 5 bases unmatched. This chain's CDR3 is CSVWTSGSSYEQYF. The CDR3 nucleotides read TGCAGCGTCTGGACTAGCGGAAGCTCCTACGAGCAGTACTTC.

This clonotype has more than one count but fewer than ten. For the CDR3, the DNA is TGCGCCAGCACAAGACAGTTCGATAATTCACCCCTCCACTTT. Its protein is CASTRQFDNSPLHF. The V and J genes are TRBV4-1 and TRBJ1-6; TRBD1 might be the D (5 bases). In germline, CDR1 is MGHRA, CDR2 YSYEKL. Trimming shortened V by 7 bases and J by 5 bases, and 12 bases separated the two germline ends. The CDR3 totals 14 residues.

This clonotype was observed a handful of times. This sequence joins TRBV20-1 and TRBJ2-5, with D tentatively TRBD2 (6 bases). V gave up 1 base and J gave up 5 bases, with 26 bases separating them. The germline gives CDR1 DFQATT, CDR2 SNEGSKA (reference sequence). The CDR3 totals 18 residues. CDR3 sequence reads: CSARGRWTGREGRETQYF. CDR3 DNA: TGCAGTGCTAGAGGACGTTGGACGGGTCGAGAGGGGAGGGAGACCCAGTACTTC.

The V and J genes are TRBV20-1 and TRBJ2-2; 12 bases align to TRBD2. V gave up 0 bases and J gave up 1 base; unmatched junction bases: 3. Germline CDR1 is DFQATT and CDR2 is SNEGSKA (reference sequence). CDR3 length equals 17 residues. CDR3 loop: CSARDPLAGGNTGELFF. Written as DNA, the CDR3 is TGCAGTGCTAGAGATCCACTAGCGGGAGGGAACACCGGGGAGCTGTTTTTT.

The rearrangement links TRBV29-1 to TRBJ2-7; 8 bases agree with TRBD1. The germline CDR1 and CDR2 sequences are SQVTM and ANQGSEA. This CDR3 has 14 amino acids. V lost 5 bases and J lost 3; bases outside the gene matches: 9. CDR3 in amino acids: CSVSGTGINYEQYF. The CDR3 bases are TGCAGCGTTTCCGGGACAGGTATTAACTACGAGCAGTACTTC.